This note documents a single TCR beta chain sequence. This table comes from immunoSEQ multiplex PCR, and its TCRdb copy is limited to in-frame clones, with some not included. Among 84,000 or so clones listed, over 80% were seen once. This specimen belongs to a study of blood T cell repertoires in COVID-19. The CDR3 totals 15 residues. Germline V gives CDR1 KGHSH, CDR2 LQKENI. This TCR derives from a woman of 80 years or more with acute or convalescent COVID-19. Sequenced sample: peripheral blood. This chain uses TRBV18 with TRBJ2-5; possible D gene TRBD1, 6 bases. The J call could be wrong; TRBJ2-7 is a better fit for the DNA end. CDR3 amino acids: CASSGPGTRPYEQYF. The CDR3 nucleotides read TGTGCCAGCTCAGGACCCGGGACACGCCCCTACGAGCAGTACTTC.